The rows below give T cell receptor beta chains drawn from one sample of a study of T cell responses to AZD1222 COVID-19 vaccine. Produced via immunoSEQ multiplex PCR; TCRdb's table is partial and in-frame only. This sample has more than 140,000 clones, with around 88% found just once. The sample consisted of peripheral blood, taken on day 0 of AZD1222 vaccination. These receptors were collected from an adult in good health. CDR3s include the opening cysteine and the closing phenylalanine or tryptophan. The order of the fields is D gene, V gene, J gene, clone size, CDR3 DNA, CDR3 protein. D genes are given only for firm matches. The size field is filled for only some rows; it gives once, few, many or a size class.

>NA|TRBV7-2|TRBJ2-5|once
TGTGCCAGCACCCGGGGGGCCGCCCAAGAGACCCAGTACTTC
CASTRGAAQETQYF
>NA|TRBV29-1|TRBJ2-2|NA
TGCAGCGTTGCCGGTTTGGCAGGCCAGGGAGGGGAGCTGTTTTTT
CSVAGLAGQGGELFF
>NA|TRBV28|TRBJ1-1|NA
TGTGCCAGCAGTGTCCGGGCAGGCCACATGAACACTGAAGCTTTCTTT
CASSVRAGHMNTEAFF
>NA|TRBV20-1|TRBJ2-7|NA
TGCAGTGCTGGGGCTTGGGTCGAGCAGTACTTC
CSAGAWVEQYF
>NA|TRBV27|TRBJ1-2|NA
TGTGCCAGCAGTTTAGGACTGGACTATGGCTACACCTTC
CASSLGLDYGYTF
>TRBD1|TRBV9|TRBJ2-7|NA
TGTGCCAGCAGCGTTTCCGGGACAGGGTGGGGCGAGCAGTACTTC
CASSVSGTGWGEQYF
>NA|TRBV9|TRBJ1-2|once
TGTGCCAGCAGCACCCAGCGGGTTGGAGGAAGGGGCTACACCTTC
CASSTQRVGGRGYTF
>NA|TRBV6-2/TRBV6-3|TRBJ1-3|NA
TGTGCCAGCAGTTACAGGAGGGTCTCTGGAAACACCATATATTTT
CASSYRRVSGNTIYF
>NA|TRBV30|TRBJ1-6|NA
TGTGCCTGGAGTGTCCAGGATTATAATTCACCCCTCCACTTT
CAWSVQDYNSPLHF
>NA|TRBV9|TRBJ2-7|NA
TGTGCCAGCAGCGTAGATCCCCAGCGCGAGCAGTACTTC
CASSVDPQREQYF
>NA|TRBV5-1|TRBJ2-7|NA
TGCGCCAGCAGCCCGGAGTCTTTGGGCGAGCAGTACTTC
CASSPESLGEQYF
>NA|TRBV6-2/TRBV6-3|TRBJ2-1|NA
TGTGCCAGCAGTTACCGCCAGACAGGTCGTCTACGTAATGAGCAGTTCTTC
CASSYRQTGRLRNEQFF
>NA|TRBV5-5|TRBJ1-5|NA
TGTGCCAGCAGCTTGACCGGGAATCAGCCCCAGCATTTT
CASSLTGNQPQHF
>NA|TRBV10-1|TRBJ1-1|NA
TGCGCCAGCAGTGAGAGGGAGTGGGGGGAAAGTGACACTGAAGCTTTCTTT
CASSEREWGESDTEAFF
>NA|TRBV19|TRBJ2-7|few
TGTGCCAGTACTGGGGGGCCGGGGGCGGTTTACGAGCAGTACTTC
CASTGGPGAVYEQYF
>NA|TRBV2|TRBJ2-7|NA
TGTGCCAGCAGTGAAGTCTACGAGCAGTACTTC
CASSEVYEQYF
>NA|TRBV11-2|TRBJ2-7|NA
TGTGCCAGCAGCTTAGATTTTGCCCGGGGATACGAGCAGTACTTC
CASSLDFARGYEQYF
>NA|TRBV10-3|TRBJ2-7|NA
TGTGCCATCCGTCTTGGGGCCTCCGAGCAGTACTTC
CAIRLGASEQYF
>NA|TRBV7-9|TRBJ1-1|NA
TGTGCCAGCAGCTTAGGAAGGAGGGGAGCTTTCTTT
CASSLGRRGAFF
>NA|TRBV11-3|TRBJ2-1|NA
TGTGCCAGCAGCAAAGACAGGTACAATGAGCAGTTCTTC
CASSKDRYNEQFF
>NA|TRBV14|TRBJ1-2|NA
TGTGCCAGCAGCCAAGACAGCTATGGCTACACCTTC
CASSQDSYGYTF
>NA|TRBV11-3|TRBJ1-2|NA
TGTGCCAGCAGCTTACCTCCGGCTAACTATGGCTACACCTTC
CASSLPPANYGYTF
>NA|TRBV18|TRBJ2-7|NA
TGTGCCAGCTCACCACATAATGCCGGACTCTACGAGCAGTACTTC
CASSPHNAGLYEQYF
>TRBD1|TRBV13|TRBJ2-2|NA
TGTGCCAGCAGCTCAGTTGTCGGGACAGGGCGTACCGGGGAGCTGTTTTTT
CASSSVVGTGRTGELFF
>NA|TRBV9|TRBJ2-5|NA
TGTGCCAGCAGCGTAGCCGGGGGGCAATGGGAGACCCAGTACTTC
CASSVAGGQWETQYF
>TRBD2|TRBV13|TRBJ2-7|NA
TGTGCCAGCAGCCTTCGAACCCCCGGGACTAGCGGTTCAGGCGAGCAGTACTTC
CASSLRTPGTSGSGEQYF
>NA|TRBV5-5|TRBJ1-1|NA
TGTGCCAGCAGCTTGGTTCTTGTCGGGGTCACGGAAGCTTTCTTT
CASSLVLVGVTEAFF
>NA|TRBV7-2|TRBJ1-2|NA
TGTGCCAGCAGTAGGGGTTCGGGCGGCTACACCTTC
CASSRGSGGYTF
>TRBD2|TRBV7-9|TRBJ2-3|NA
TGTGCCAGCAGCTTAGCGAGCGGGAGTTGGTCAGATACGCAGTATTTT
CASSLASGSWSDTQYF
>NA|TRBV10-2|TRBJ2-7|once
TGCGCCAACAGTGAGGGTGTGGGGATCCCCTACGAGCAGTACTTC
CANSEGVGIPYEQYF